This T cell receptor (beta chain) was recovered during a study of T cell responses to AZD1222 COVID-19 vaccine. The wider study: Second-dose intervals near 4 or 12 weeks were combined.

Overall study findings and caveats: Baseline seropositivity occurred in only a handful of AZD1222 recipients. Researchers took repertoire samples only after the peak T cell response had come.

The CDR3 has 15 residues. Germline V gene lookup returns CDR1 SGHDT and CDR2 YYEEEE. The V and J ends lost 5 bases and 7 bases, in that order; junction bases with no gene match: 13. This clone has only a few counts. Its antigen is not identified. Assay used: immunoSEQ multiplex PCR; TCRdb lists only in-frame clones, some missing. Altogether 100,000 to 150,000 clones are present, 75% to 90% being singletons, with the ten largest covering about 5.6%. This sequence originates from an adult in good health. This sample comprised peripheral blood, obtained on day 0 of AZD1222 vaccination. This chain joins TRBV5-6 and TRBJ1-2; 8 bases are shared with TRBD1. The CDR3 coding sequence is TGTGCCAGCAGACTGGGCCAGGGGGCGCAAGGTGGCTACACCTTC. Its protein product is CASRLGQGAQGGYTF.